The rows below give T cell receptor beta chains drawn from one sample of a study of blood T cell repertoires in COVID-19. Profiled with immunoSEQ multiplex PCR; TCRdb holds only in-frame clones, not every one. The data hold tens of thousands of clones, with about 87% observed a single time. The sample taken for sequencing was peripheral blood. These receptors were collected from a human donor with acute or convalescent COVID-19. The donor label of this sample is uncertain. Both conserved end residues are part of each CDR3. The D gene is left open where the match is weak.

d_call v_call cdr3_aa
- TRBV4-2 CASSQDRNPSNYGYTF
- TRBV5-1 CASSLSRGVDRQFF
TRBD1 TRBV7-6 CASSARDRGWKPDTQYF
- TRBV6-5 CASRQGGTGELFF
TRBD2 TRBV4-2 CASSHTLAGSGDTQYF
- TRBV6-5 CASSYSGGGSYEQYF
- TRBV6-6 CASSRTRDSNQPQHF
- TRBV30 CAWRQGNNQPQHF
TRBD2 TRBV27 CASSSLTSGGHNEQFF
- TRBV9 CASSGTPIFMNTEAFF
- TRBV5-5 CASSLDNRVSNQPQHF
- TRBV28 CASRSGPPEAFF
- TRBV28 CASSFAARQPQHF
TRBD2 TRBV27 CASSSLAGSQKNEQFF
TRBD1 TRBV19 CASSVQGAVNTQYF
- TRBV5-6 CAGERDTIYF
TRBD1 TRBV19 CASSIRGQGAISSYNEQFF
- TRBV14 CASSQVGNTIYF
TRBD1 TRBV28 CASSLRRTGALLSYTF
TRBD1 TRBV4-3 CASSQDSGGEKLFF
- TRBV24-1 CATSDPSGGENQPQHF
TRBD1 TRBV6-5 CASRQGATNEKLFF
TRBD2 TRBV6-2/TRBV6-3 CASTPAHSGGPREQYF
TRBD2 TRBV10-3 CAISSSGGALETQYF
- TRBV5-1 CASSLAAEGYGYTF